This is a list of T cell receptor beta chains from one sample in a study of shared clonotypes between healthy human individuals. Clones were read by immunoSEQ multiplex PCR, and TCRdb kept only the in-frame ones, dropping some. This table holds some 580,000 clones, more than 95% found once. The sequenced sample consisted of naive CD4+ T cells sorted from blood. The source is a woman in her 30s in good health. Both conserved end residues are trimmed from each CDR3. The order of the fields is CDR3 length, V gene, J gene, CDR3 protein.

len: 12; v_gene: TRBV6-5; j_gene: TRBJ1-1; CDR3aa: ASSYSGGRAEAF
len: 11; v_gene: TRBV7-6; j_gene: TRBJ2-5; CDR3aa: ASSLGPQETQY
len: 12; v_gene: TRBV28; j_gene: TRBJ1-5; CDR3aa: ASSLGQSNQPQH
len: 11; v_gene: TRBV29-1; j_gene: TRBJ2-5; CDR3aa: SVAVSGVETQY
len: 13; v_gene: TRBV28; j_gene: TRBJ2-7; CDR3aa: ASSGTGRRKYEQY
len: 12; v_gene: TRBV27; j_gene: TRBJ1-6; CDR3aa: ASSLTGRVSPLH
len: 11; v_gene: TRBV19; j_gene: TRBJ1-5; CDR3aa: ASRGVPNQPQH
len: 15; v_gene: TRBV7-2; j_gene: TRBJ2-7; CDR3aa: ASSFAGGAFSSYEQY
len: 12; v_gene: TRBV5-1; j_gene: TRBJ2-3; CDR3aa: ASNGRGGTDTQY
len: 10; v_gene: TRBV7-8; j_gene: TRBJ2-2; CDR3aa: ASSFLTGELF
len: 13; v_gene: TRBV7-9; j_gene: TRBJ1-4; CDR3aa: ASSLARRTDEKLF
len: 12; v_gene: TRBV12-5; j_gene: TRBJ1-1; CDR3aa: ASGAGQGNTEAF
len: 13; v_gene: TRBV6-5; j_gene: TRBJ2-1; CDR3aa: ASSYRRGGYNEQF
len: 13; v_gene: TRBV18; j_gene: TRBJ1-4; CDR3aa: ASSPGSGESEKLF
len: 14; v_gene: TRBV6-5; j_gene: NA; CDR3aa: ASSSSWQGSSYEQY